These 22 T cell receptor beta chains share one sample of origin, sequenced in a study of T cell repertoires in cytomegalovirus infection (dated by TCRdb to about 2019). The treatment or condition label corresponds to: in vitro stimulation with specific CMV peptide epitopes to enrich CMV-specific T cells. Reads for this sample came from an Illumina HiSeq 1500. TCRdb ran its own pipeline on the public reads, namely fastp trimming at Q25 and MiXCR clone calling, and kept in-frame beta chains. Every entry covers one CDR3 protein and lists the most common genes and DNA from its rows. The table for this sample lists roughly 120,000 distinct CDR3 sequences; over 25% of them were counted only once. The leading ten clones occupy roughly 53% of the sample. Their antigen targets remain unknown. The sequenced sample was CD8+ T cells from cultured PBMCs, obtained from culture after CMV antigen stimulation. These receptors came from a human donor in good health (CMV status not recorded). Some clones in this sample may be carry-over from other donors' samples.

In nucleotides, the CDR3 is TGTGCCAGCAGCCAAACAGGGTCTTATTACGAGCAGTACTTC. It translates to CASSQTGSYYEQYF. The chain joins TRBV27 to TRBJ2-7, with a tentative D call TRBD1 (6 bases). The germline V gene has CDR1 MNHEY and CDR2 SMNVEV (reference sequence). The CDR3 is 14 residues long. The V gene lost 6 bases and the J gene lost 4 bases, with 16 bases spanning the gap.

V and J are TRBV7-9 and TRBJ2-7; D uncertain. Trimming cost V 9 bases and J 6 bases, with 12 bases left between them. In germline, CDR1 is SEHNR, CDR2 FQNEAQ (reference sequence). The CDR3 contains 11 residues. The CDR3 region has the DNA TGTGCCAGTATCGGGCAGCTCGAGCAGTACTTC. This encodes CASIGQLEQYF.

The chain joins TRBV7-3 to TRBJ1-1; D ambiguous. Germline V lookup: CDR1 SGHTA, CDR2 FQGTGA. The CDR3 is 13 residues long. V was clipped by 4 bases and J by 5 bases, with 11 bases between them. The CDR3 region has the DNA TGTGCCAGCAGCTCCGGGTTGGGGACTGAAGCTTTCTTT. Translated, it gives CASSSGLGTEAFF.

The chain carries TRBV20-1 and TRBJ2-1; 12 positions agree with TRBD2. CDR1 and CDR2 from the germline V gene are DFQATT and SNEGSKA (reference sequence). The CDR3 totals 17 residues. After removal of 6 bases from V and 2 bases from J, the junction contained 11 bases not matched to a gene. The CDR3 reads CSASHRTSGVAYNEQFF. The DNA for the CDR3 is TGCAGTGCCAGCCATCGGACTAGCGGGGTGGCCTACAATGAGCAGTTCTTC.

In this sample, this clonotype turned up many times. The V and J genes are TRBV7-9 and TRBJ2-7; 7 nucleotides agree with TRBD1. V dropped 5 bases and J dropped 2; count of bases not matched to a gene: 6. The length of the CDR3 is 14 residues. The V gene's germline CDR1 is SEHNR and CDR2 FQNEAQ (reference sequence). This CDR3 reads CASSPVQGTYEQYF. DNA of the CDR3: TGTGCCAGCAGCCCCGTACAGGGGACCTACGAGCAGTACTTC.

This clonotype was observed a few times. The chain recombines TRBV12-3 or TRBV12-4 with TRBJ2-3; 9 bases line up with TRBD1. V shed 5 bases, J shed 2 bases, and the junction held 5 bases outside the gene matches. This CDR3 is 15 amino acids long. CDR3: CASSETGGFTDTQYF. As DNA, the CDR3 is TGTGCCAGCAGTGAGACAGGGGGATTCACAGATACGCAGTATTTT.

The chain is built from TRBV7-3 and TRBJ2-3; no clear D. From germline, CDR1 is SGHTA and CDR2 FQGTGA. This CDR3 region has 14 residues. Trimming removed 3 bases at V and 2 bases at J, with 9 bases between. The CDR3 DNA is TGTGCCAGCAGCTTCGGAGCCCCCACAGATACGCAGTATTTT. Translated: CASSFGAPTDTQYF.

The chain couples TRBV11-1 to TRBJ1-2, with no clear D. CDR1 SGHAT and CDR2 FQDESV come from the germline V gene (reference sequence). The CDR3 covers 15 residues. Trimming took off 5 bases at V and 2 bases at J, with 15 bases between the two ends. CDR3: CASSQNLDGNYGYTF. The CDR3 bases are TGTGCCAGCAGCCAAAACCTTGACGGGAACTATGGCTACACCTTC.

This clonotype was counted many times. CDR3 coding DNA: TGCAGTGCTAGAGATCAGGTCAGGGGGCCGCACACAGATACGCAGTATTTT. This codes for CSARDQVRGPHTDTQYF. The chain carries TRBV20-1 and TRBJ2-3; 8 positions match TRBD1. Trimming cost V 0 bases and J 2 bases; bases outside gene matches: 10. The CDR3 is 17 residues long. Germline lookup yields CDR1 DFQATT and CDR2 SNEGSKA (reference sequence).

There are many counts of this clonotype. Because the CDR3's place on the DNA is in doubt, the DNA is left out and the CDR3 is given as listed by TCRdb. This chain links TRBV20-1 with TRBJ1-6; the table calls TRBD1, which could not be checked here. Including both end residues, the CDR3 is 16 amino acids long. CDR1 DFQATT and CDR2 SNEGSKA come from the germline V gene (reference sequence). CDR3 sequence: CSANKNRDTFGSPLHF.

The table lists this clonotype with a count of one. The chain has TRBV6-6 and TRBJ2-2; 10 positions agree with TRBD2. This CDR3 has 16 residues. Germline CDR1 MNHNY, CDR2 SVGAGI (reference sequence). The V gene end was trimmed by 6 bases and the J gene end by 0 bases; junction bases not matched to a gene: 4. In nucleotides, the CDR3 is TGTGCCAGCAGCCGGACTAGCGGAACGAACACCGGGGAGCTGTTTTTT. Protein sequence: CASSRTSGTNTGELFF.

This clonotype was observed a few times. The chain joins TRBV12-3 or TRBV12-4 to TRBJ1-5; D might be TRBD1 (5 bases). This CDR3 has 12 amino acids. The germline V and J ends were trimmed by 6 bases and 3 bases, with 6 bases remaining between them. Written as DNA, the CDR3 is TGTGCCAGCAGCAGGGACAATCAGCCCCAGCATTTT. Protein sequence: CASSRDNQPQHF.

CDR3 sequence reads: CASSPGLSTDTQYF. CDR3 nucleotides: TGTGCCAGCAGTCCGGGTCTTAGCACAGATACGCAGTATTTT. The chain joins TRBV7-9 to TRBJ2-3; D remains ambiguous. Germline CDR1 is SEHNR and CDR2 is FQNEAQ (reference sequence). CDR3 length: 14 residues. V lost 6 bases and J lost 0, with 10 bases in between.

The chain carries TRBV4-2 and TRBJ2-1; D uncertain. The length of the CDR3 is 12 residues. Germline CDR1 LGHNA, CDR2 YNFKEQ. Trimming took 6 bases from V and 8 from J, leaving 11 bases between them. CDR3 protein: CASRSARDEQFF. The CDR3, as DNA: TGTGCCAGCAGGAGTGCTCGGGATGAGCAGTTCTTC.

This clonotype was detected many times. This chain joins TRBV7-2 and TRBJ2-7; D gene unclear. The CDR3 has 12 amino acids. V lost 1 base, J lost 3 bases, and 4 bases lay in between. The V gene's germline CDR1 is SGHTA and CDR2 FQGNSA. CDR3 sequence reads: CASSLVDYEQYF. CDR3 in DNA: TGTGCCAGCAGCTTAGTGGACTACGAGCAGTACTTC.

The V and J genes are TRBV4-1 and TRBJ1-4; 9 nucleotides align to TRBD1. This CDR3 comprises 15 residues. From germline, CDR1 is MGHRA and CDR2 YSYEKL. Trimming took 1 base from V and 8 from J; bases not matched to a gene: 5. For the CDR3, the DNA is TGCGCCAGCAGCCAAGGGGGACAGGGTGAAGAAAAACTGTTTTTT. It translates to CASSQGGQGEEKLFF.

This clonotype was observed at least ten times. The genes are TRBV7-6 and TRBJ1-5; D remains unclear. The CDR3 is made up of 17 amino acids. V shed 2 bases and J shed 9 bases, with 23 bases lying between them. CDR1 is SGHVS, CDR2 FNYEAQ, per germline. CDR3 bases: TGTGCCAGCAGCTTAATCGCGGACGGCGGACGGTCGAGGCCCCAGCATTTT. This translates into CASSLIADGGRSRPQHF.

A few counts support this clonotype. The chain recombines TRBV4-3 with TRBJ2-1; D remains unclear. Trimming pared 0 bases from V and 4 bases from J, leaving 10 bases between. This CDR3 has 15 residues. The germline gives CDR1 LGHNA, CDR2 YSLEER. The CDR3 region is CASSQDPARYNEQFF. CDR3 nucleotides: TGCGCCAGCAGCCAAGATCCAGCTCGGTACAATGAGCAGTTCTTC.

With respect to this clonotype: One end of the junction fails to match germline, which may point to a read error. The CDR3 bases are TGTGCCAACAGTCAAGAGACCCAGTACTTC. It is translated as CANSQETQYF. The chain links TRBV28 to TRBJ2-5, with D hard to call. CDR3 length: 10 residues. Looked up from germline, CDR1 is MDHEN and CDR2 is SYDVKM.

The chain recombines TRBV6-5 with TRBJ2-2, with no clear D. The germline CDR1 and CDR2 sequences are MNHEY and SVGAGI. The ends were cut back, 6 bases at V and 1 base at J, with 9 bases in the middle. The CDR3 has 14 amino acids. CDR3 region: CASREVMNTGELFF. CDR3 DNA sequence: TGTGCCAGCAGGGAAGTAATGAACACCGGGGAGCTGTTTTTT.

The J gene is TRBJ2-7, the V gene TRBV27; TRBD1 is a possible D gene (6 bases). The CDR3 totals 15 residues. Germline V gene sequence: CDR1 MNHEY, CDR2 SMNVEV (reference sequence). V lost 4 bases to trimming and J lost 1 base, with 14 bases between them. This chain's CDR3 is CASSSYREVSYEQYF. CDR3 bases: TGTGCCAGCAGTTCGTACAGGGAAGTTTCCTACGAGCAGTACTTC.

This chain joins TRBV4-3 and TRBJ2-1; TRBD1 aligns across 7 bases. The CDR3 covers 14 residues. The ends lost 8 bases at V and 10 bases at J; junction bases unmatched: 14. Germline-derived CDR1 and CDR2 are LGHNA and YSLEER. CDR3 residues: CASSTGAGTREQFF. Written as DNA, the CDR3 is TGCGCCAGCTCCACAGGGGCGGGTACGCGGGAGCAGTTCTTC.